What follows is one T cell receptor (beta chain) and its context. This entry comes from a study of blood T cell repertoires in COVID-19. Measured with immunoSEQ multiplex PCR; TCRdb has only the in-frame clones, and not every one. Altogether 250,000 or so clones are present, 80% to 90% being singletons, with the ten largest covering 3% to 3.5%. V was cut by 7 bases and J by 1 base, with 14 bases left in between. The CDR3 spans 15 residues. Germline V CDR1 and CDR2: MNHEY, SMNVEV (reference sequence). Sequenced sample: PBMCs or T cells enriched from blood (not recorded which). This receptor was taken from a woman aged 40 to 55 who had been exposed to COVID-19. This rearrangement joins TRBV27 to TRBJ2-1, with D maybe TRBD1 (6 bases). The CDR3 nucleotides are TGTGCCAGCACCCAGGGGACCCGATCCTACAATGAGCAGTTCTTC. Residues: CASTQGTRSYNEQFF.